This T cell receptor beta chain was identified in a study of CD8+CD57+ T cells in acquired aplastic anemia. Study-level background: When averaged, DNA from sorted CD4+ and CD8+ cells came to around 3 ug. Findings of the study overall: Overlapping CD8+ CDR3 repertoires of patients and controls contained around 31 shared sequences.

According to the study, genomic DNA was the template for TCR beta VDJ and CDR3 profiling. MiXCR, applied by TCRdb to the reads, yields one record per CDR3 protein. The table records around 150,000 distinct CDR3 sequences, 60% to 80% of them present only once. A single count supports this clonotype. The target antigen is unknown. The sequenced patients had an expansion of CD8+CD57+ cells seen by flow cytometry. V lost 3 bases to trimming and J lost 10 bases; unmatched junction nucleotides: 5. The CDR3 consists of 14 residues. The germline V gene has CDR1 SEHNR and CDR2 FQNEAQ (reference sequence). Sequencing used sorted CD4+, CD8+, or CD8+CD57+ T cells (not recorded which) from PBMCs. The chain links TRBV7-9 to TRBJ1-6; 8 bases fit TRBD1. The receptor was derived from a human donor with aplastic anemia. CDR3 sequence: CASSFRTGPSPLHF. In DNA form, the CDR3 reads TGTGCCAGCAGCTTTAGGACAGGGCCCTCACCCCTCCACTTT. Supplemented by reference TRBV7-9 and TRBJ1-6, the full variable domain reads DTGVSQNPRHKITKRGQNVTFRCDPISEHNRLYWYRQTLGQGPEFLTYFQNEAQLEKSRLLSDRFSAERPKGSFSTLEIQRTEQGDSAMYLCASSFRTGPSPLHFGNGTRLTVT.